Each of the 25 T cell receptor beta chains below was sequenced from the same sample in a study of cytomegalovirus exposure and HLA in healthy donors (dated by TCRdb to the late 2010s). The library was produced with the immunoSEQ multiplex PCR assay. TCRdb stores this immuneACCESS table with in-frame sequences only. Part of the clones is absent; in the studies checked, under half of the shortfall reflects unresolved V genes, and no reason is known for the rest. The sample includes some 340,000 clones, with 87% observed a single time. The ten most abundant clones make up about 1.2% of the sample. Sequences were obtained from PBMCs. The receptors shown here come from a woman aged 25 to 39 in good health and CMV-seropositive.

The chain carries TRBV9 and TRBJ2-1, with TRBD2 identical over 7 bases. This CDR3 contains 14 residues. CDR1 is SGDLS and CDR2 is YYNGEE in the germline V gene. The V and J ends lost 2 bases and 15 bases, in that order; junction bases with no gene match: 14. In DNA, the CDR3 is TGTGCCAGCAGCGTTTCCGGCTGGGAGGGAGTACGGTTCTTC. It codes for CASSVSGWEGVRFF.

The rearrangement joins TRBV29-1 to TRBJ2-1, with D possibly TRBD1 on 6 matching bases. CDR1 and CDR2 from the germline V gene are SQVTM and ANQGSEA. V dropped 7 bases and J dropped 4 bases, with 17 bases sitting between them. The CDR3 consists of 14 residues. The CDR3 reads CSGGRVGAYNEQFF. CDR3 nucleotide sequence: TGCAGCGGAGGAAGAGTGGGGGCGTACAATGAGCAGTTCTTC.

The rearrangement links TRBV4-3 to TRBJ2-2; a possible D gene is TRBD2 (5 bases). V lost 0 bases to trimming and J lost 15 bases, with 20 bases between them. The CDR3 totals 15 residues. Germline values: CDR1 LGHNA, CDR2 YSLEER. CDR3 bases: TGCGCCAGCAGCCAAGATGGTCGGGCCCTACTAGGGTTGTTTTTT. It codes for CASSQDGRALLGLFF.

This sequence joins TRBV6-6 and TRBJ2-1, with 14 bases matching TRBD2. CDR3 size: 15 residues. V gave up 6 bases and J gave up 6 bases; unmatched junction bases: 4. Per the germline V gene, CDR1 is MNHNY and CDR2 is SVGAGI (reference sequence). CDR3 nucleotides: TGTGCCAGCAGGGGGACTAGCGGGAGTTTCAATGAGCAGTTCTTC. Amino acids: CASRGTSGSFNEQFF.

The CDR3 DNA is TGTGCCAGCAGCCGTGATACCGGGGAGCTGTTTTTT. Translated, it gives CASSRDTGELFF. V and J are TRBV11-3 and TRBJ2-2; D remains ambiguous. V was pared by 5 bases and J by 5 bases, with 6 bases between. CDR1 is SGHNT, CDR2 YENEEA, per germline. This CDR3 has 12 amino acids.

This clone has a single count. A read error may account for a junction end that differs from germline. V is TRBV7-2 and J is TRBJ2-7; D perhaps matches TRBD1 (6 bases). This CDR3 has 13 residues. Germline CDR1 is SGHTA and CDR2 is FQGNSA. For the CDR3, the DNA is TGTGCCAGCAGCTTAAGGGGGAGCGATTCTTTTATGTTC. Protein sequence: CASSLRGSDSFMF.

The chain is built from TRBV4-1 and TRBJ2-7, with a tentative D call TRBD2 (6 bases). The V and J ends lost 0 bases and 1 base respectively, with 13 bases between them. The CDR3 runs 16 residues. Germline values: CDR1 MGHRA, CDR2 YSYEKL. The CDR3 nucleotides are TGCGCCAGCAGCCAAGATAAACGGGAGTTGTCCTACGAGCAGTACTTC. Protein product: CASSQDKRELSYEQYF.

The gene calls are TRBV2 and TRBJ2-5; 11 nucleotides line up with TRBD2. The CDR3 has 15 amino acids. The germline gives CDR1 SNHLY, CDR2 FYNNEI. V was pared by 6 bases and J by 5 bases, with 8 bases of the junction left unmatched. The CDR3, as DNA: TGTGCCAGCAGGGCCGAGGCTAGCGGGGGGGAGACCCAGTACTTC. Its translation: CASRAEASGGETQYF.

The genes are TRBV28 and TRBJ2-7; D uncertain. The V gene lost 8 bases and the J gene lost 0 bases, with 5 bases spanning the gap. CDR3 length: 11 amino acids. The V gene's germline CDR1 is MDHEN and CDR2 SYDVKM. CDR3 residues: CASLSSYEQYF. The CDR3 DNA sequence: TGTGCCAGCCTGAGCTCCTACGAGCAGTACTTC.

This clone came up a few times. The same CDR3 also results from other DNA sequences found in this sample. The rearrangement joins TRBV28 to TRBJ2-5; D is undetermined. Germline V gene lookup returns CDR1 MDHEN and CDR2 SYDVKM. The CDR3 has 12 amino acids. Between the trimmed V and J ends, which lost 3 bases and 5 bases, there was a span of 7 bases. CDR3 protein: CASSLPGETQYF. CDR3 DNA: TGTGCCAGCAGTTTGCCCGGGGAGACCCAGTACTTC.

The gene calls are TRBV5-4 and TRBJ1-5; D remains unclear. The ends were cut back, 4 bases at V and 5 bases at J, with 13 bases in the middle. The CDR3 has 14 amino acids. Per germline, CDR1 SGHNT and CDR2 YYREEE (reference sequence). CDR3 region: CASSDTPTDQPQHF. The CDR3 DNA reads as TGTGCCAGCAGCGACACTCCGACGGATCAGCCCCAGCATTTT.

This clone has only one observation. The J gene is TRBJ2-3, the V gene TRBV27; D might be TRBD2 (5 bases). V lost 6 bases, J lost 4 bases, and 14 bases lay in between. Per the germline V gene, CDR1 is MNHEY and CDR2 is SMNVEV (reference sequence). This CDR3 region has 14 residues. The CDR3 bases are TGTGCCAGCAGCCTACGGCTAGCAGCAGATACGCAGTATTTT. Its protein is CASSLRLAADTQYF.

The chain uses TRBV7-9 and TRBJ1-6; TRBD1 matches at 9 bases. The CDR3 extends over 16 amino acids. CDR1 is SEHNR, CDR2 FQNEAQ, per germline (reference sequence). The V segment lost 5 bases and the J segment 6 bases; nucleotides outside the gene matches: 8. CDR3 in DNA: TGTGCCAGCAGCGCCCCCGGGACAGGGCTTAATTCACCCCTCCACTTT. Encoded protein: CASSAPGTGLNSPLHF.

The chain has TRBV30 and TRBJ2-2; no definite D call. V lost 4 bases to trimming and J lost 4 bases, with 13 bases between them. CDR1 GTSNPN and CDR2 SVGIG come from the germline V gene (reference sequence). This CDR3 is 14 amino acids long. CDR3 loop: CAWKVVVGTGELFF. The CDR3 DNA reads TGTGCCTGGAAGGTGGTAGTAGGCACCGGGGAGCTGTTTTTT.

About this clone: Other DNA sequences in this sample translate to the same CDR3. The chain couples TRBV11-2 to TRBJ1-2; no firm D call. The length of the CDR3 is 12 residues. V lost 0 bases and J 5 bases, leaving 4 bases between the germline ends. Germline values: CDR1 SGHAT, CDR2 FQNNGV. CDR3 coding DNA: TGTGCCAGCAGCTTAGAGGGATATGGCTACACCTTC. Translated: CASSLEGYGYTF.

This chain joins TRBV27 and TRBJ2-7; tentatively, D is TRBD1 (6 bases). The CDR3 spans 15 residues. V lost 0 bases and J lost 3, with 12 bases in between. CDR1 is MNHEY and CDR2 is SMNVEV in the germline V gene (reference sequence). The CDR3 spells CASSLSSGTNYEQYF. Written as DNA, the CDR3 is TGTGCCAGCAGTTTATCTTCCGGGACAAACTACGAGCAGTACTTC.

The V gene is TRBV20-1, the J gene TRBJ2-7; 8 bases are shared with TRBD1. This CDR3 spans 11 amino acids. J was trimmed by 5 bases and V by 6 bases; bases with no gene match: 3. From germline, CDR1 is DFQATT and CDR2 SNEGSKA (reference sequence). CDR3 nucleotide sequence: TGCAGTGCCCCACAGGGGGACGAGCAGTACTTC. Protein: CSAPQGDEQYF.

This chain connects TRBV7-9 to TRBJ2-7; D is undetermined. This CDR3 spans 10 amino acids. V lost 5 bases to trimming and J lost 5 bases, with 4 bases between them. Looked up from germline, CDR1 is SEHNR and CDR2 is FQNEAQ (reference sequence). This chain's CDR3 is CASSGDEQYF. DNA of the CDR3: TGTGCCAGCAGCGGAGACGAGCAGTACTTC.

V and J are TRBV5-1 and TRBJ2-7; TRBD1 matches at 7 bases. The CDR3 is 15 amino acids. Trimming took 5 bases from V and 7 from J; bases not matched to a gene: 15. The germline gives CDR1 SGHRS, CDR2 YFSETQ. Here the CDR3 DNA reads TGCGCCAGCAGTCTGGTGACAGGGCCGACGGGAGAGCAGTACTTC. Translating gives CASSLVTGPTGEQYF.

The sample holds one count of this clone. The chain recombines TRBV5-4 with TRBJ2-5; the D gene is possibly TRBD2 (5 bases). Germline loops: CDR1 SGHNT, CDR2 YYREEE (reference sequence). Trimming cost V 0 bases and J 1 base, with 7 bases left between them. There are 14 residues in the CDR3. CDR3 sequence: CASSLAGSQETQYF. The CDR3 region has the DNA TGTGCCAGCAGCTTGGCGGGGTCCCAAGAGACCCAGTACTTC.

The rearrangement links TRBV2 to TRBJ2-3; TRBD2 aligns across 7 bases. The CDR3 loop spans 17 amino acids. Germline CDR1 is SNHLY and CDR2 is FYNNEI. Germline trimming cut 7 bases from V and 3 bases from J; bases unmatched to any gene: 16. CDR3 nucleotides: TGTGCCAGCAACCTTGCCGTGGGGGAGGGTTTGACAGATACGCAGTATTTT. Translation gives CASNLAVGEGLTDTQYF.

This clone came up once. The rearrangement uses TRBV27 and TRBJ2-5, with 8 bases lining up with TRBD1. Germline V CDR1 and CDR2: MNHEY, SMNVEV (reference sequence). This CDR3 region has 14 residues. Trimming at V came to 5 bases and at J to 4 bases, leaving 6 bases not matched to a gene. The CDR3 here is CASSTGQGVETQYF. The DNA of the CDR3 is TGTGCCAGCAGTACCGGACAGGGCGTAGAGACCCAGTACTTC.

CDR3: CASSPWSGGGAYEQYF. The CDR3, as DNA: TGCGCCAGCAGCCCCTGGTCTGGCGGGGGGGCGTACGAGCAGTACTTC. The chain recombines TRBV4-3 with TRBJ2-7, with TRBD2 identical over 9 bases. J was trimmed by 4 bases and V by 4 bases; bases with no gene match: 11. The CDR3 extends over 16 amino acids. Germline-derived CDR1 and CDR2 are LGHNA and YSLEER.

Points on this clone: Different DNA sequences within this sample yield the same CDR3. This rearrangement joins TRBV20-1 to TRBJ1-1; D remains unclear. The CDR3 is 11 residues long. V was clipped by 3 bases and J by 4 bases, with 6 bases between them. CDR1 is DFQATT, CDR2 SNEGSKA, per germline (reference sequence). The CDR3: CSASRGTEAFF. DNA for the CDR3: TGCAGTGCTAGTCGAGGCACTGAAGCTTTCTTT.

This chain connects TRBV9 to TRBJ1-1, with D perhaps TRBD1 (6 bases). Germline V CDR1 and CDR2: SGDLS, YYNGEE. This CDR3 comprises 14 residues. V lost 3 bases to trimming and J lost 4 bases, with 13 bases between them. CDR3 sequence reads: CASSAGGTPTEAFF. The CDR3, as DNA: TGTGCCAGCAGCGCCGGCGGGACACCCACTGAAGCTTTCTTT.